This section outlines one T cell receptor beta chain sequence together with its context. Its antigen is currently unknown. Using immunoSEQ multiplex PCR, the repertoire was profiled, and TCRdb retains in-frame clones only, with some absent. The sample has some 20,000 clones; just over 85% are singletons. Urothelial carcinoma in patients was locally advanced or metastatic. Unmatched junction bases numbered 17, after V lost 3 bases and J lost 4 bases. The CDR3 totals 19 residues. Germline values: CDR1 MDHEN, CDR2 SYDVKM. This record belongs to a study of PD-L1 blockade in urothelial cancer. Study in general: Of roughly 31 patients, around 25 were males with bladder-origin urothelial cancer. Typically, measured as a median, blood samples had over 120,000 T cells.

General study findings and limits: More expansion of tumor-associated blood clones, seen at 3 weeks, marked durable-benefit patients.

The sample in question was PBMCs, obtained around atezolizumab (anti-PD-L1) treatment. The V and J genes are TRBV28 and TRBJ2-3; 9 positions agree with TRBD2. This TCR came from a man between 50 and 59 years old with urothelial cancer. CDR3 sequence (DNA): TGTGCCAGCAGTTTTGGCGATGATGATAGCGGGAGTAGTGCAGATACGCAGTATTTT. Protein product: CASSFGDDDSGSSADTQYF. Full variable domain (rest looked up from reference TRBV28 and TRBJ2-3): DVKVTQSSRYLVKRTGEKVFLECVQDMDHENMFWYRQDPGLGLRLIYFSYDVKMKEKGDIPEGYSVSREKKERFSLILESASTNQTSMYLCASSFGDDDSGSSADTQYFGPGTRLTVL.